This passage covers 3 T cell receptor beta chains from one sample sequenced in a study of spatial heterogeneity in lung cancer. Time point specified: sample taken at primary tumor resection. Findings and caveats of the study: Tracking of tumor mutation counts was seen in expanded intratumoral alpha and beta TCR counts.

The antigens these receptors bind are not known. Using its own MiXCR run on the 5' RACE reads, TCRdb lists one record per CDR3 protein. The top ten clones hold approximately 6.8% of a sample with roughly 16,000 distinct CDR3 sequences, around 6.2% of them seen once. Specimen: lung tumor tissue, collected at surgery. The receptors stem from a male donor with early-stage non-small cell lung cancer.

The sample holds many counts of this clonotype. Within a library made for alpha chains, this beta chain is off target, and its count is uninformative. The chain joins TRBV5-5 to TRBJ1-2; 7 bases match TRBD1. This CDR3 region has 16 residues. CDR1 and CDR2 from the germline V gene are SGHKS and YYEKEE (reference sequence). V trimming: 4 bases; J trimming: 4 bases; junction bases outside the gene matches: 13. The chain's CDR3 is CASSQGLEAGGYGYTF. The CDR3 nucleotides read TGTGCCAGCAGCCAAGGCCTCGAGGCAGGGGGCTATGGCTACACCTTC.

This clonotype was observed at least ten times. This beta chain represents an off-target read in a library built for alpha chains; its size is of limited meaning. The chain combines TRBV5-4 with TRBJ2-5; no firm D call. The ends were cut back, 4 bases at V and 5 bases at J, with 9 bases in the middle. CDR1 SGHNT and CDR2 YYREEE come from the germline V gene (reference sequence). The CDR3 contains 12 residues. The DNA for the CDR3 is TGTGCCAGCAGCCGTGATTCGGAGACCCAGTACTTC. Protein sequence: CASSRDSETQYF.

This clonotype is classed as medium-sized. Being off target in a library aimed at alpha chains, this beta chain has a size of little meaning. The chain combines TRBV4-2 with TRBJ2-5; D might be TRBD1 (6 bases). V lost 4 bases and J 5 bases, leaving 11 bases between the germline ends. The CDR3 contains 13 residues. Germline CDR1 reads LGHNA; CDR2 reads YNFKEQ. The CDR3 loop reads CASSPRRGETQYF. CDR3 nucleotides: TGTGCCAGCAGCCCCCGTAGGGGGGAGACCCAGTACTTC.